This T cell receptor (beta chain) derives from a study of ipilimumab plus nivolumab after autologous stem cell transplantation (dated by TCRdb to the early 2020s). Broadly, across the study: Trial patients received a median of about five ipilimumab doses and seven to nine nivolumab doses. Patients with high-risk diffuse large B cell lymphoma, mature T cell lymphoma, or multiple myeloma undergoing autologous transplant were enrolled in the trial. The intent-to-treat population of the trial was made up of 35 to 40 patients. The DLBCL cohort included primary refractory and relapsed disease, with 18-month progression-free survival of about 86% and 27% respectively.

The library was made by the immunoSEQ multiplex PCR assay. What TCRdb holds here is the immuneACCESS table cut down to in-frame rearrangements. Part of the clones is not present; checked against another copy, under half of the missing clones reflect an unresolved V gene, and the others are unexplained. The sample records tens of thousands of clones, about 86% of which are singletons. 4% to 6% of the sample is held by the ten biggest clonotypes. Broad study findings and their caveats: The authors stated that profiles of the T cell receptor repertoire, regulatory T cell phenotype and gut microbiota provided a biologic rationale for studying this approach further. Combined checkpoint inhibition as post-transplant consolidation was concluded by the authors to appear tolerable.

Points on this clone: It has no known antigen specificity. No quality values exist for individual bases; no much larger clone is one base distant.

Checkpoint therapy was initiated 14 to 28 days after autologous transplant, and ipilimumab was administered at 1 mg/kg intravenously on day 1 of selected weeks. Nivolumab was administered at 3 mg/kg intravenously on day 1 of weeks 1, 4, 7, 10, and every two weeks through week 26. Combined checkpoint inhibition with ipilimumab and nivolumab as consolidation after autologous stem cell transplantation was tested in a Phase Ib clinical trial. Relative to germline, V is 7 bases shorter and J is 4 bases shorter, with 21 bases between their ends. The CDR3 goes from the cysteine to the phenylalanine over 16 residues. Kept here is only the CDR3 DNA, which spans 48 bases and is read in frame from base 1. Reading the germline V gene (reference sequence) gives CDR1 SGHKS and CDR2 YYEKEE.

Sequenced material: PBMCs, taken in a trial of ipilimumab plus nivolumab as post-transplant consolidation. The chain employs TRBV5-5 and TRBJ1-3; a tentative D call is TRBD1 (6 bases match). This clonotype was obtained from a male donor with diffuse large B-cell lymphoma. The sequence in DNA is TGTGCCAGCGGATCCGAACAGGGCTGGTCCGGAAACACCATATATTTT. Its amino acids are CASGSEQGWSGNTIYF.